The source of this TCR beta chain is a study of T cell responses to AZD1222 COVID-19 vaccine. Broader study findings: Repertoires were obtained solely post-peak T cell response. White British people made up most donors, females outnumbered males, and clonal diversity was possibly underestimated.

With respect to this clone: Antigen: not known.

The germline V gene has CDR1 SQVTM and CDR2 ANQGSEA. The V end lost 7 bases, the J end lost 11 bases, and 18 bases lay between the germline ends. This CDR3 is built from 11 residues. Some clones are missing from TCRdb's copy, which holds only in-frame ones; the method was immunoSEQ multiplex PCR. The sample carries about 150,000 clones, roughly nine tenths recorded once. The source was peripheral blood, collected after recovery from COVID-19. This sequence was found in an adult who had recovered from COVID-19. The V and J genes are TRBV29-1 and TRBJ2-7; TRBD1 or TRBD2 may be the D gene (6 bases each). CDR3 in amino acids: CSGALNREEYF. CDR3 in DNA: TGCAGCGGGGCCTTAAACAGGGAGGAGTACTTC.